A single sample is the source of the 25 T cell receptor beta chains below, sequenced in a study of blood T cells in healthy people across ages. For the second PCR, which ran for roughly 6 to 11 cycles, a sample-barcoded 5' primer and a J-beta primer mix were used. TCRdb used MiXCR to reprocess the 5' RACE reads, holding one entry per CDR3 protein. The sample yields 1.5 million to 2 million distinct CDR3 sequences, 28% seen once. The source material was blood. The receptor set was obtained from a young woman in good health.

This clonotype was detected a few times. The chain has TRBV5-1 and TRBJ2-3; 8 bases match TRBD2. CDR1 is SGHRS and CDR2 is YFSETQ in the germline V gene. J was trimmed by 2 bases and V by 4 bases; bases with no gene match: 9. The CDR3 sequence is 16 residues long. The CDR3 region has the DNA TGCGCCAGCAGCCTTCAGAGCGGGAGAACCACAGATACGCAGTATTTT. It specifies CASSLQSGRTTDTQYF.

To note about this clonotype: The junction departs from germline at one end; a sequencing error may be responsible. The rearrangement links TRBV6-2 or TRBV6-3 to TRBJ2-1, with 10 bases that match TRBD2. This CDR3 is built from 14 residues. Germline V lookup: CDR1 MNHEY, CDR2 SVGEGT. CDR3 sequence (DNA): TGTTCCAGCAATCCAAGCGGGAGGGGCAATGAGCAGTTCTTC. Translating gives CSSNPSGRGNEQFF.

V gene TRBV7-6 combines with J gene TRBJ2-1, with 12 nucleotides matching TRBD2. CDR3 length: 15 amino acids. V was pared by 5 bases and J by 5 bases, with 4 bases of the junction left unmatched. Germline V gene sequence: CDR1 SGHVS, CDR2 FNYEAQ. CDR3 loop: CASSLGTSGHNEQFF. The CDR3 bases are TGTGCCAGCAGCCTGGGGACTAGCGGGCACAATGAGCAGTTCTTC.

This clonotype was counted many times. The chain recombines TRBV20-1 with TRBJ2-7; D call uncertain. In germline, CDR1 is DFQATT, CDR2 SNEGSKA (reference sequence). CDR3 length: 13 residues. V shed 3 bases and J shed 5 bases, with 14 bases lying between them. The CDR3 here is CSASRAGSHEQYF. The CDR3 bases are TGCAGTGCTAGTAGGGCAGGAAGCCACGAGCAGTACTTC.

The chain couples TRBV7-2 to TRBJ2-4; D perhaps matches TRBD2 (5 bases). The J call may be mistaken, given a closer DNA end match to TRBJ2-7. The germline CDR1 and CDR2 sequences are SGHTA and FQGNSA. The CDR3 sequence is 15 residues long. The CDR3 sequence: CASSFERAGTYEQYF. CDR3 DNA: TGTGCCAGCAGCTTCGAGAGGGCAGGCACCTACGAGCAGTACTTC.

This clonotype was seen more than once but under ten times. This sequence joins TRBV10-2 and TRBJ2-7; D gene ambiguous. The CDR3 has 14 residues. V gave up 2 bases and J gave up 0 bases, with 8 bases separating them. CDR1 WSHSY and CDR2 SAAADI come from the germline V gene. The CDR3 protein is CASSETVSSYEQYF. The CDR3 DNA sequence: TGCGCCAGCAGTGAGACAGTTAGCTCCTACGAGCAGTACTTC.

This clonotype showed up just a few times. The rearrangement uses TRBV10-2 and TRBJ2-1, with D maybe TRBD2 (5 bases). In germline, CDR1 is WSHSY, CDR2 SAAADI. The CDR3 extends over 12 amino acids. This CDR3 is CAGGAGLDEQFF. The CDR3 bases are TGCGCAGGAGGAGCTGGGTTGGATGAGCAGTTCTTC.

The gene calls are TRBV12-3 or TRBV12-4 and TRBJ2-3; 7 bases are a match to TRBD2. Germline trimming cut 3 bases from V and 2 bases from J; bases unmatched to any gene: 8. The CDR3 covers 16 residues. The CDR3 reads CASSFSSGAVTDTQYF. The CDR3 coding sequence is TGTGCCAGCAGTTTCTCCAGCGGGGCGGTCACAGATACGCAGTATTTT.

The chain joins TRBV29-1 to TRBJ1-1; possible D gene TRBD1, 6 bases. Trimming took off 6 bases at V and 1 base at J, with 21 bases between the two ends. This CDR3 is built from 16 residues. Germline assignment: CDR1 SQVTM and CDR2 ANQGSEA. The chain's CDR3 is CSVSHPHTGSNTEAFF. DNA of the CDR3: TGCAGCGTCTCTCATCCCCACACAGGGTCGAACACTGAAGCTTTCTTT. The full variable domain, with the rest looked up from reference TRBV29-1 and TRBJ1-1, is SAVISQKPSRDICQRGTSLTIQCQVDSQVTMMFWYRQQPGQSLTLIATANQGSEATYESGFVIDKFPISRPNLTFSTLTVSNMSPEDSSIYLCSVSHPHTGSNTEAFFGQGTRLTVV.

The V gene is TRBV19, the J gene TRBJ1-3; D remains unclear. This CDR3 contains 14 residues. Per the germline V gene, CDR1 is LNHDA and CDR2 is SQIVND (reference sequence). V dropped 7 bases and J dropped 0 bases, with 10 bases sitting between them. The CDR3 DNA sequence: TGTGCCAGTACCCCTGTGAGCTCTGGAAACACCATATATTTT. Protein product: CASTPVSSGNTIYF.

In its sample, this clonotype was seen many times. The V and J genes are TRBV7-2 and TRBJ1-2, with 9 bases identical to TRBD1. The J segment lost 2 bases and the V segment lost 9 bases, leaving 7 bases of the junction unmatched. The CDR3 totals 14 residues. Looked up from germline, CDR1 is SGHTA and CDR2 is FQGNSA. CDR3 in DNA: TGTGCCAGTTTAACCGGGACAGGGAACTATGGCTACACCTTC. Its translation: CASLTGTGNYGYTF.

This chain links TRBV6-2 or TRBV6-3 with TRBJ2-1; a weak D match, TRBD1 (6 bases). Trimming took off 6 bases at V and 3 bases at J, with 39 bases between the two ends. This CDR3 is built from 23 residues. Germline V CDR1 and CDR2: MNHEY, SVGEGT. The CDR3 here is CASRGKEQGLRKGKLFIYNEQFF. The CDR3 region has the DNA TGTGCCAGCAGAGGAAAAGAACAGGGTCTTCGAAAGGGGAAGCTCTTTATCTACAATGAGCAGTTCTTC.

There are many counts of this clonotype. The chain carries TRBV20-1 and TRBJ2-1, with 12 bases lining up with TRBD2. Germline loops: CDR1 DFQATT, CDR2 SNEGSKA (reference sequence). V lost 2 bases, J lost 8 bases, and 13 bases stayed unmatched. The CDR3 is 17 amino acids. The DNA of the CDR3 is TGCAGTGCTAGACGAACCAGGACTAGCGGGGTCGGGGATGAGCAGTTCTTC. This gives the protein CSARRTRTSGVGDEQFF.

The chain recombines TRBV7-9 with TRBJ1-2, with D uncertain. Looked up from germline, CDR1 is SEHNR and CDR2 is FQNEAQ (reference sequence). V lost 6 bases to trimming and J lost 4 bases, with 12 bases between them. The CDR3 sequence is 13 residues long. This CDR3 is CASSHGSLYGYTF. CDR3 DNA sequence: TGTGCCAGCAGTCACGGGAGCCTCTATGGCTACACCTTC.

In regard to this clonotype: Possible read error: a much larger clone is one base away. The CDR3 DNA reads as TGCAGCGGACAGGAAGCTAACTATGGCTACACCTTC. Encoded protein: CSGQEANYGYTF. The chain employs TRBV29-1 and TRBJ1-2, with TRBD1 as a possible D gene (6 bases). Per germline, CDR1 SQVTM and CDR2 ANQGSEA. The V and J ends lost 7 bases and 0 bases respectively, with 9 bases between them. There are 12 residues in the CDR3.

This chain uses TRBV5-1 with TRBJ2-2; D call uncertain. From germline, CDR1 is SGHRS and CDR2 YFSETQ. The CDR3 has 14 amino acids. Trimming took 4 bases from V and 7 from J, leaving 14 bases between them. CDR3 amino acids: CASSRGEKGGELFF. The DNA of the CDR3 is TGCGCCAGCAGCCGCGGAGAGAAAGGCGGGGAGCTGTTTTTT.

Regarding this clonotype: A read error may account for a junction end that differs from germline. The genes are TRBV20-1 and TRBJ2-5, with D possibly being TRBD2 (7 bases). The better agreement between TRBJ2-7 and the DNA end casts doubt on the J call. The germline V gene has CDR1 DFQATT and CDR2 SNEGSKA (reference sequence). CDR3 length: 13 amino acids. In nucleotides, the CDR3 is TGCAGTGCTGGAGAGAGGGGGGGTTTCGAGCAGTACTTC. Its translation is CSAGERGGFEQYF.

This clonotype was seen repeatedly, ten times or more. V usage is TRBV12-3 or TRBV12-4 and J usage is TRBJ2-7, with D possibly being TRBD1 (6 bases). Trimming stripped 7 bases from V and 6 bases from J, with 19 bases between. This CDR3 contains 14 residues. This CDR3 reads CASTIRGRVSEQYF. In nucleotides, the CDR3 is TGTGCCAGCACTATCAGGGGAAGGGTAAGCGAGCAGTACTTC.

The chain recombines TRBV20-1 with TRBJ2-2; 8 bases are shared with TRBD2. The CDR3 is 15 residues long. V was clipped by 5 bases and J by 7 bases; unmatched bases: 12. CDR1 and CDR2 (germline): DFQATT, SNEGSKA (reference sequence). CDR3 sequence: CSALPSGRWGGELFF. CDR3 in DNA: TGCAGTGCTCTCCCGAGCGGGAGATGGGGCGGGGAGCTGTTTTTT.

This clonotype was recorded at least ten times. The CDR3 coding sequence is TGTGCCAGCATCAGGGGCGGGGGATACAATGAGCAGTTCTTC. Protein: CASIRGGGYNEQFF. This sequence joins TRBV12-3 or TRBV12-4 and TRBJ2-1, with a weak D call TRBD2 (7 bases). This CDR3 contains 14 residues. V was pared by 7 bases and J by 4 bases, with 14 bases between.

The V gene is TRBV28, the J gene TRBJ2-7; D unresolved. This CDR3 region has 14 residues. Germline assignment: CDR1 MDHEN and CDR2 SYDVKM. Trimming stripped 6 bases from V and 1 base from J, with 13 bases between. The CDR3 protein is CASRATYLSYEQYF. The CDR3, as DNA: TGTGCCAGCAGGGCAACCTACCTGTCCTACGAGCAGTACTTC.

This clonotype was observed at least ten times. V gene TRBV29-1 combines with J gene TRBJ1-2; 7 nucleotides match TRBD1. The J segment lost 5 bases and the V segment lost 6 bases, leaving 6 bases of the junction unmatched. In germline, CDR1 is SQVTM, CDR2 ANQGSEA. CDR3 length equals 12 residues. CDR3 DNA: TGCAGCGTAGGGGACAGAATTTATGGCTACACCTTC. Translated: CSVGDRIYGYTF.

This clonotype has a count of ten or more. The chain carries TRBV7-2 and TRBJ2-5; perhaps TRBD1 as D (6 bases). In germline, CDR1 is SGHTA, CDR2 FQGNSA. The CDR3 runs to 14 residues. Between the trimmed V and J ends, which lost 5 bases and 3 bases, there was a span of 13 bases. CDR3 residues: CASSPGQTEETQYF. CDR3 coding DNA: TGTGCCAGCAGCCCCGGACAGACAGAAGAGACCCAGTACTTC.

The CDR3 sequence: CASGRSGAEETQYF. The CDR3 nucleotides are TGCGCCAGCGGACGTAGCGGAGCGGAAGAGACCCAGTACTTC. This chain uses TRBV5-1 with TRBJ2-7; weak D call: TRBD2 (6 bases). The closer fit of TRBJ2-5 to the DNA end suggests the J call may be wrong. In germline, CDR1 is SGHRS, CDR2 YFSETQ. The CDR3 totals 14 residues.

This chain joins TRBV27 and TRBJ1-1; D possibly corresponds to TRBD1 (6 bases). Germline CDR1 is MNHEY and CDR2 is SMNVEV (reference sequence). This CDR3 contains 17 residues. Deletions cut 2 bases from V and 1 base from J, with 17 bases between. CDR3 region: CASSLEGQGPTNTEAFF. Here the CDR3 DNA reads TGTGCCAGCAGTTTAGAGGGTCAGGGGCCTACGAACACTGAAGCTTTCTTT.